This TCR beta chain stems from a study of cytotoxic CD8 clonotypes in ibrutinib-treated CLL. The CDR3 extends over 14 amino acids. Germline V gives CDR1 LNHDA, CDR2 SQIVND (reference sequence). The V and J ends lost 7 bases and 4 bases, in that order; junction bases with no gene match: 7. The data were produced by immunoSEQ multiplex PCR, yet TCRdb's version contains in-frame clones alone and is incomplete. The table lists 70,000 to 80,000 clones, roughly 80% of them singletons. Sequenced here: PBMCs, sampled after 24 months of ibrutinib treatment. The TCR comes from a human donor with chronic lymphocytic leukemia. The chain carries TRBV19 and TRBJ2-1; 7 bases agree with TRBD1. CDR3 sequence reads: CASNKGANYNEQFF. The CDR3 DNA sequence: TGTGCCAGTAACAAGGGGGCGAATTACAATGAGCAGTTCTTC.